Included here is one T cell receptor beta chain sequence, with context. What it binds is unknown. Though probably carrying unrecorded immune exposures, donors were nominally healthy at sampling. PCR primers comprised 60 Vbeta and 13 Jbeta primers. In the authors' methods: About 11 million shared chains were among the about 80 million unique TCR beta chains that a later analysis counted. TCRdb keeps only in-frame clones here, not all; method: immunoSEQ multiplex PCR. V, J and clone size are taken as reported in that table, and D and trimming were inferred from the DNA itself. This table holds 170,000 or so clones, 84% found once. This entry belongs to a study of cytomegalovirus exposure and HLA in healthy donors. Study-level results: What TCR beta sequences reportedly achieved was accurate prediction of HLA-A and HLA-B alleles in most subjects. Donors were assumed by presence/absence analyses to have roughly uniform sequencing depth.

The sequence was obtained from a girl aged 10 to 17 in good health and CMV-seropositive. The material sequenced was PBMCs.

CDR3 in DNA: TGTGCCAGCTCACCCGATAGAGACATTCAGTACTTC. Encoded protein: CASSPDRDIQYF. This chain connects TRBV18 to TRBJ2-4; D is undetermined. This CDR3 is built from 12 residues. V lost 3 bases to trimming and J lost 8 bases, with 8 bases between them. CDR1 is KGHSH and CDR2 is LQKENI in the germline V gene.